The 25 T cell receptor beta chains below come from one sample, sequenced in a study of T-cell reconstitution after alpha-beta-depleted transplantation in children. Using unique molecular identifiers, the investigators prepared the TCRbeta library. MiXCR, applied by TCRdb to the PCR reads, yields one record per CDR3 protein. Of about 610,000 distinct CDR3 sequences listed, over 9.5% are singletons. The sample consisted of PBMCs from the stem cell graft donor, taken from the stem cell graft. The source of these receptors is a human donor who donated a stem cell graft to a child with acute myeloid leukemia.

This clonotype was counted many times. The chain has TRBV28 and TRBJ2-2; TRBD2 might be the D (6 bases). Trimming removed 5 bases from V and 7 bases from J, with 17 bases in between. This CDR3 has 15 residues. Per the germline V gene, CDR1 is MDHEN and CDR2 is SYDVKM. The CDR3 region has the DNA TGTGCCAGCAGTACAGACTCCCCCGGGGGCGGGGAGCTGTTTTTT. Translating gives CASSTDSPGGGELFF.

This sequence joins TRBV25-1 and TRBJ2-4; 11 bases line up with TRBD1. CDR3 length: 19 amino acids. The trim removed 1 base at V and 1 base at J, leaving 9 bases unmatched. Germline loops: CDR1 MGHDK, CDR2 SYGVNS. This CDR3 is CASSELIGQGARAKNIQYF. Written as DNA, the CDR3 is TGTGCCAGCAGTGAATTAATAGGACAGGGGGCTCGGGCCAAAAACATTCAGTACTTC.

This clonotype occurred many times. The V and J genes are TRBV4-3 and TRBJ2-7, with D possibly TRBD1 on 6 matching bases. V was cut by 1 base and J by 5 bases, with 12 bases left in between. The CDR3 extends over 14 amino acids. CDR1 is LGHNA, CDR2 YSLEER, per germline. The CDR3: CASSQVSRGNEQYF. CDR3 nucleotides: TGCGCCAGCAGCCAAGTCAGCAGGGGCAACGAGCAGTACTTC.

This clonotype was detected many times. J is TRBJ2-3 and V is TRBV24-1; 7 bases agree with TRBD2. Germline lookup yields CDR1 KGHDR and CDR2 SFDVKD. Trimming cost V 3 bases and J 6 bases; bases outside gene matches: 17. This CDR3 has 18 residues. The CDR3 coding sequence is TGTGCCACCAGTGATCCCGACCCAGGGAGCGGGGAGTGGGATACGCAGTATTTT. Its translation: CATSDPDPGSGEWDTQYF.

This clonotype was recorded a few times. The chain uses TRBV7-2 and TRBJ1-2; a possible D gene is TRBD1 (6 bases). CDR3 length: 13 amino acids. With 4 bases removed from V and 7 bases from J, the gap between germline ends came to 13 bases. Germline CDR1 reads SGHTA; CDR2 reads FQGNSA. CDR3 nucleotides: TGTGCCAGCAGCTCGGCGGGGGCCCGTGGCTACACCTTC. Its translation: CASSSAGARGYTF.

This clonotype was counted a few times. J is TRBJ1-2 and V is TRBV15; D may be TRBD1 (5 bases). From germline, CDR1 is LNHNV and CDR2 YYDKDF (reference sequence). V was trimmed by 4 bases and J by 4 bases, leaving 13 bases between them. The CDR3 runs 14 residues. The CDR3 reads CATSKEQVSYGYTF. CDR3 bases: TGTGCCACCAGCAAAGAACAGGTATCCTATGGCTACACCTTC.

The V call is TRBV5-1, the J call TRBJ2-2, with D uncertain. Trimming stripped 0 bases from V and 5 bases from J, with 11 bases between. Germline V gene sequence: CDR1 SGHRS, CDR2 YFSETQ. This CDR3 contains 15 residues. The CDR3 reads CASSLVSQTTGELFF. The DNA for the CDR3 is TGCGCCAGCAGCTTGGTGAGTCAGACAACCGGGGAGCTGTTTTTT.

This chain connects TRBV7-2 to TRBJ2-1, with 10 bases lining up with TRBD2. In germline, CDR1 is SGHTA, CDR2 FQGNSA. Trimming at V came to 3 bases and at J to 2 bases, leaving 4 bases not matched to a gene. The CDR3 sequence is 16 residues long. The CDR3 sequence is CASSLASGSPYNEQFF. DNA of the CDR3: TGTGCCAGCAGCTTGGCTAGCGGGAGTCCCTACAATGAGCAGTTCTTC.

This clonotype has only a few counts. The CDR3 bases are TGCGCCAGCAGCCCAGGACAGTACAATACGCAGTATTTT. Amino acids: CASSPGQYNTQYF. This chain uses TRBV5-1 with TRBJ2-3; D perhaps matches TRBD1 (6 bases). Germline V gives CDR1 SGHRS, CDR2 YFSETQ. CDR3 length: 13 residues. Trimming left V 4 bases short and J 7 bases short, with 13 bases between.

A few counts support this clonotype. The gene calls are TRBV5-6 and TRBJ2-1; D is ambiguous. Trimming removed 4 bases from V and 0 bases from J, with 14 bases in between. Germline CDR1 reads SGHDT; CDR2 reads YYEEEE. This CDR3 has 16 amino acids. CDR3 DNA sequence: TGTGCCAGCAGCCATCCAAGGTCCCCCTCCTACAATGAGCAGTTCTTC. Translating it yields CASSHPRSPSYNEQFF.

The DNA for the CDR3 is TGCAGTGCTAGTAGCGGGAGTCCAGAGGGCAATGAGCAGTTCTTC. Translated: CSASSGSPEGNEQFF. V and J are TRBV20-1 and TRBJ2-1; 9 positions match TRBD2. CDR1 and CDR2 (germline): DFQATT, SNEGSKA (reference sequence). The CDR3 covers 15 residues. Trimming took 3 bases from V and 6 from J; bases not matched to a gene: 9.

This clonotype was detected a few times. CDR3: CATEGVGSYNEQFF. CDR3 DNA: TGTGCCACCGAAGGTGTGGGTTCCTACAATGAGCAGTTCTTC. The V and J genes are TRBV28 and TRBJ2-1; D gene uncertain. The CDR3 sequence is 14 residues long. The V gene lost 10 bases and the J gene lost 1 base, with 14 bases spanning the gap. The germline V gene has CDR1 MDHEN and CDR2 SYDVKM.

This clonotype turned up a few times. V and J are TRBV30 and TRBJ1-2; D call uncertain. This CDR3 is built from 11 residues. Per germline, CDR1 GTSNPN and CDR2 SVGIG (reference sequence). The V gene lost 4 bases and the J gene lost 10 bases, with 13 bases spanning the gap. CDR3 coding DNA: TGTGCCTGGATAATCGGTTTAACCTACACCTTC. Its protein product is CAWIIGLTYTF.

At least ten counts were recorded for this clonotype. This chain joins TRBV9 and TRBJ2-5, with D uncertain. Germline CDR1 SGDLS, CDR2 YYNGEE. The V end was cut by 4 bases, the J end by 5 bases, with 15 bases between. The CDR3 is made up of 14 amino acids. CDR3 sequence (DNA): TGTGCCAGCAGCCCCCACTTGTCCGGGGAGACCCAGTACTTC. It is translated as CASSPHLSGETQYF.

The chain uses TRBV12-3 or TRBV12-4 and TRBJ2-1; D is uncertain. This CDR3 comprises 14 residues. V was pared by 5 bases and J by 0 bases, with 8 bases between. The CDR3 region is CASSGRSSYNEQFF. CDR3 nucleotide sequence: TGTGCCAGCAGTGGGCGCTCCTCCTACAATGAGCAGTTCTTC.

V is TRBV7-8 and J is TRBJ2-5; 13 nucleotides match TRBD2. Germline CDR1 is SGHVS and CDR2 is FQNEAQ. This CDR3 is built from 16 residues. Trimming at V came to 1 base and at J to 10 bases, leaving 9 bases not matched to a gene. In DNA form, the CDR3 reads TGTGCCAGCAGCTTAGTGGGACTAGCGGGGTTGGTGGTCCAGTACTTC. Protein sequence: CASSLVGLAGLVVQYF.

This clonotype was counted a single time. The V and J genes are TRBV7-6 and TRBJ1-1; TRBD1 matches 8 bases. This CDR3 is built from 15 residues. Germline trimming cut 1 base from V and 7 bases from J; bases unmatched to any gene: 8. Germline V gene lookup returns CDR1 SGHVS and CDR2 FNYEAQ. The CDR3, as DNA: TGTGCCAGCAGCTTAGGCACAGGGGGATTCGGTGAAGCTTTCTTT. It yields the protein CASSLGTGGFGEAFF.

A few counts support this clonotype. This CDR3 is CASSRTSGRSGDTQYF. CDR3 nucleotides: TGTGCCAGCAGTCGGACTAGCGGGAGGTCGGGAGATACGCAGTATTTT. V gene TRBV11-2 combines with J gene TRBJ2-3, with TRBD2 identical over 14 bases. V trimming: 6 bases; J trimming: 5 bases; junction bases outside the gene matches: 7. The germline V gene encodes CDR1 SGHAT and CDR2 FQNNGV. The CDR3 totals 16 residues. The whole variable domain, filled in from reference TRBV11-2 and TRBJ2-3, reads EAGVAQSPRYKIIEKRQSVAFWCNPISGHATLYWYQQILGQGPKLLIQFQNNGVVDDSQLPKDRFSAERLKGVDSTLKIQPAKLEDSAVYLCASSRTSGRSGDTQYFGPGTRLTVL.

The chain has TRBV7-9 and TRBJ2-1, with 9 bases matching TRBD2. This CDR3 region has 15 residues. Trimming at V came to 5 bases and at J to 5 bases, leaving 7 bases not matched to a gene. CDR1 SEHNR and CDR2 FQNEAQ come from the germline V gene (reference sequence). The CDR3 loop reads CASSKIAGANNEQFF. CDR3 nucleotides: TGTGCCAGCAGCAAAATAGCGGGAGCCAACAATGAGCAGTTCTTC.

The rearrangement uses TRBV15 and TRBJ1-2, with a tentative D call TRBD1 (6 bases). The germline V and J ends were trimmed by 1 base and 4 bases, with 19 bases remaining between them. Germline lookup yields CDR1 LNHNV and CDR2 YYDKDF (reference sequence). The CDR3 contains 17 residues. The CDR3 DNA reads as TGTGCCACCAGCAGAGGTGGGGGGGCAGGAGGGTCCTATGGCTACACCTTC. Its translation is CATSRGGGAGGSYGYTF.

This clonotype was recorded many times. CDR3 sequence reads: CSAQTDSHNEQFF. In DNA form, the CDR3 reads TGCAGTGCCCAAACCGACAGCCACAATGAGCAGTTCTTC. This chain uses TRBV20-1 with TRBJ2-1; D may be TRBD1 (5 bases). Germline V lookup: CDR1 DFQATT, CDR2 SNEGSKA (reference sequence). The V end lost 6 bases, the J end lost 5 bases, and 14 bases lay between the germline ends. The CDR3 totals 13 residues.

In its sample, this clonotype was seen many times. The chain recombines TRBV20-1 with TRBJ2-1, with 7 bases fitting TRBD2. Unmatched junction bases numbered 17, after V lost 7 bases and J lost 8 bases. The germline gives CDR1 DFQATT, CDR2 SNEGSKA (reference sequence). This CDR3 is 15 amino acids long. This CDR3 is CSGKLGRSPVYEQFF. CDR3 coding DNA: TGCAGTGGTAAGCTCGGGAGGAGCCCTGTGTATGAGCAGTTCTTC.

In this sample, this clonotype turned up a few times. This sequence joins TRBV6-5 and TRBJ2-1; 8 positions agree with TRBD2. Unmatched junction bases numbered 15, after V lost 6 bases and J lost 2 bases. CDR3 length: 18 amino acids. Germline V lookup: CDR1 MNHEY, CDR2 SVGAGI. The CDR3 loop reads CASSRIASGPVAYNEQFF. The CDR3 DNA reads as TGTGCCAGCAGCCGTATAGCTAGCGGGCCTGTAGCCTACAATGAGCAGTTCTTC.

This clonotype was counted at least ten times. The CDR3 sequence: CASSLFGRGQETQYF. The CDR3 nucleotides are TGTGCCAGCAGCTTGTTTGGTCGGGGTCAGGAGACCCAGTACTTC. This chain joins TRBV7-2 and TRBJ2-5, with D possibly matching TRBD2 (5 bases). With 3 bases removed from V and 5 bases from J, the gap between germline ends came to 16 bases. Germline lookup yields CDR1 SGHTA and CDR2 FQGNSA. The CDR3 runs 15 residues.

The chain combines TRBV29-1 with TRBJ2-3; D may match TRBD1 or TRBD2 (5 bases each). The CDR3 runs to 12 residues. Trimming shortened V by 2 bases and J by 6 bases, and 9 bases separated the two germline ends. Per the germline V gene, CDR1 is SQVTM and CDR2 is ANQGSEA. CDR3 in DNA: TGCAGCGTTGAACAGGGAGAGGATACGCAGTATTTT. Protein product: CSVEQGEDTQYF.